This T cell receptor (beta chain) was found in a study of T-cell reconstitution after alpha-beta-depleted transplantation in children (dated by TCRdb to about 2016). With regard to the full study: T-cell immune reconstitution after TCRalphabeta/CD19-depleted allogeneic hematopoietic cell transplantation in children was quantitatively tracked in the study by means of TCR repertoire profiling. The paper's findings and limits, for the study overall: In some patients, the high TCRbeta diversity seen at day 60 was put down to recipient T cells and intrathymic progenitors that had survived conditioning. The apparently early alphabetaT-cell count recovery about two months after transplant was reportedly dependent on only several hundred rapidly expanded clones derived from non-depleted graft cells. Over the following months the frequencies of hyperexpanded clones went down, and after one year T-cell counts and TCRbeta diversity were mostly credited to newly produced T cells.

The library was obtained by PCR. Reads for this sample came from an Illumina HiSeq 2500. To normalize quantification of the TCRbeta repertoire, the TCR libraries were built with molecular barcoding that relied on unique molecular identifiers. In-frame beta chains were kept once TCRdb had trimmed the public reads at Q25 with fastp and called clones with MiXCR. Each entry is one CDR3 protein sequence, shown with its most common DNA and genes. This sample comprises some 460,000 distinct CDR3 sequences, around 16% of them detected only once. Of the sample, 29% falls within the top ten clones. Reading the label with the study, this specimen's treatment or condition is: allogeneic hematopoietic cell transplantation with graft depleted of TCRalphabeta T cells and CD19 B cells. TCRalphabeta/CD19-depleted allogeneic hematopoietic cell grafts were given to the transplant recipients, all of whom were children.

Of note for this clonotype: Its binding antigen is unknown. Qualities for individual bases were not recorded, and no much larger clone is one base off.

CDR1 and CDR2, per the germline V gene (reference sequence), are LGHDT and YNNKEL. Taken from cysteine to phenylalanine, the CDR3 has 15 residues. The DNA shown is the 45-base CDR3, in frame from base 1. V loses 7 bases at its end and J loses 4 bases; junction bases beyond the gene matches: 12. This clonotype was obtained from a boy in the first two years of life who had a stem cell transplant for Wiskott-Aldrich syndrome, so the T cells may come from the graft donor. The V and J segments used are TRBV3-1 and TRBJ2-7; 8 nucleotides in the junction match TRBD1. The sequences come from PBMCs, mostly from graft donor cells, collected 360 days after TCRalphabeta/CD19-depleted stem cell transplant. Here is the DNA: TGTGCCAGCAACCACGCATCAGGGGGCAAGTACGAGCAGTACTTC. Translated, this is CASNHASGGKYEQYF.